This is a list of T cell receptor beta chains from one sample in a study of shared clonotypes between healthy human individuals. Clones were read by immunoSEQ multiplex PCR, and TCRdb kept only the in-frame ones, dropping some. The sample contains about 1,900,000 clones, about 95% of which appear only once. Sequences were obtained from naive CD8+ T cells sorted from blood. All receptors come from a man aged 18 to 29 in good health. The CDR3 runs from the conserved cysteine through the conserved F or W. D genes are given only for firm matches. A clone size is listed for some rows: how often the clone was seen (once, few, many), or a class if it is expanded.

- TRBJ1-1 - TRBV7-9 CASSDLAGGNTEAFF
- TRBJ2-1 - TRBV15 CATGNIGFYNEQFF
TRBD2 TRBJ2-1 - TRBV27 CASSLLAGTDEQFF
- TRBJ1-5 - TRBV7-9 CASSLGISPGQPQHF
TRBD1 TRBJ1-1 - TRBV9 CASSPPGQGGSEAFF
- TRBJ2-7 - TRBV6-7 CASSYSRGEGDSYEQYF
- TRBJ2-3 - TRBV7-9 CASSFPRDTQYF
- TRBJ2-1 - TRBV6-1 CASSEAVREWYNEQFF
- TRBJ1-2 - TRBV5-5 CASSPLSGTIPYGYTF
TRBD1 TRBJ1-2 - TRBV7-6 CASSLDDRGYGYTF
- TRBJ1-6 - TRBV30 CAWSDPSRLPPLHF
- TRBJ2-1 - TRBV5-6 CASSSDYNEQFF
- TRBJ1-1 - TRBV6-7 CASSYSQGKVGNTEAFF
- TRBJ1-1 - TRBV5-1 CASSLAGGNTEAFF
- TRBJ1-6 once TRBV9 CASSLTGAYNSPLHF
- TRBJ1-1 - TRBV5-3 CARSQDLLKGDSEAFF
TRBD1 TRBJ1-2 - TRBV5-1 CASSGAGGYGYTF
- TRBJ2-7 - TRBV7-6 CASSLTLGPSYEQYF
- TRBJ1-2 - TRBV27 CASSLKWGNGDGYTF
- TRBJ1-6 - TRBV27 CASSLERSYNSPLHF
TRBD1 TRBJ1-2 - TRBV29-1 CSVSGTAFYGYTF
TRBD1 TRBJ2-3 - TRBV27 CASSLSRGPADTQYF
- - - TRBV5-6 CASSLDGYGSYEQYF
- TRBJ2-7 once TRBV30 CAWGGSTYEQYF
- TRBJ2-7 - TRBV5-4 CASSLASSYEQYF
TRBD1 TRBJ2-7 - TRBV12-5 CASGLAGQGLTYEQYF
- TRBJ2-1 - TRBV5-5 CASSFRYNEQFF
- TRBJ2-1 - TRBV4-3 CASSQMPGESSYNEQFF
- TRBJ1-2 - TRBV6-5 CATLHWEESYTF
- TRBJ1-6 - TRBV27 CASGLGASGNNSPLHF
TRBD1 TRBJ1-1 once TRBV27 CASSRTGGNTEAFF
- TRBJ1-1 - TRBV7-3 CASSSSGPNTEAFF
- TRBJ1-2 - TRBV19 CASSPMHNYGYTF
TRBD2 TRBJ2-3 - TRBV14 CASSQESLSGADTQYF
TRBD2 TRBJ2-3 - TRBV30 CAWSVGPGLAGGQTDTQYF
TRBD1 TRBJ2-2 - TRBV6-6 CASSLLGQGTTGELFF
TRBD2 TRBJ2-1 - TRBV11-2 CASSLGPGLESIGQFF
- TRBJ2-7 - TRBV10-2 CASSEYFYEQYF
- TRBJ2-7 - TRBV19 CASSIDLEYEQYF
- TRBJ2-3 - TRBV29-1 CSVRNDFTDTQYF
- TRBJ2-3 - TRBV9 CASSERGENTDTQYF
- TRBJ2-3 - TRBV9 CASTRGAASTDTQYF
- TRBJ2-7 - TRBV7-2 CASSLAGPTYEQYF
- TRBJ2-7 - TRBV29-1 CSVTALGTAGEQYF
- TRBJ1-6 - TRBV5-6 CASSLGEGNSPLHF
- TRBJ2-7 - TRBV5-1 CASSQGDQSSYEQYF
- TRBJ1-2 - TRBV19 CACRDGYYGYTF
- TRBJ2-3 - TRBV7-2 CASSPFTDTQYF
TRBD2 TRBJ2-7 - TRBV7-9 CASGGTGLGRAGGPEQYF
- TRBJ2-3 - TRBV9 CASSAPTRTDTQYF
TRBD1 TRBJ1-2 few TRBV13 CASSDRDRVLDGYTF
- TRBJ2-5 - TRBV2 CASSDPRAEETQYF
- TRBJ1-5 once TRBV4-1 CASSPETVSNQPQHF
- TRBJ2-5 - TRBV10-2 CASSESQAVIQETQYF
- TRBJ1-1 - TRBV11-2 CASSLVRGSEAFF
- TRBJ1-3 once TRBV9 CASSTGSGNTIYF
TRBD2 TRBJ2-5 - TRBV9 CASSGGLAGYQETQYF
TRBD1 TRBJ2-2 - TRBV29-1 CSVEGTGDTGELFF